This T cell receptor beta chain originates from a study of T cell responses to AZD1222 COVID-19 vaccine. Germline V CDR1 and CDR2: DFQATT, SNEGSKA (reference sequence). With 6 bases clipped from V and 2 bases from J, the junction kept 8 bases outside the gene matches. This CDR3 is built from 14 residues. Measured with immunoSEQ multiplex PCR; TCRdb has only the in-frame clones, and not every one. The sample yields about 72,000 clones, more than 75% seen once. This material consisted of peripheral blood, taken on day 0 of AZD1222 vaccination. The TCR comes from an adult in good health. This sequence joins TRBV20-1 and TRBJ2-7, with TRBD2 identical over 9 bases. The DNA for the CDR3 is TGCAGTGCAAGTGGACTAGCGAACCCCTACGAGCAGTACTTC. Protein: CSASGLANPYEQYF.